This T cell receptor (beta chain) came from a study of human T cells and chemical hapten exposure. General study points: Patch test score rose with PT1 expanded TCR count, significant at thresholds 8, 16 and 32, not 4. Counts of TCRs above 1 in 1000 frequency stayed unchanged with DPC sensitization.

Time point defined: patch test 1, 2 weeks after DPC sensitization. Treatment given: therapeutic diphenylcyclopropenone sensitization with weekly scalp DPC. This clonotype has at least ten counts. What it recognizes is unknown. A single record per CDR3 protein comes from TCRdb applying MiXCR to the RACE reads. Of more than 65,000 distinct CDR3 sequences in the sample, approximately 8% were seen once. CDR3 length equals 14 residues. J was trimmed by 4 bases and V by 5 bases; bases with no gene match: 6. The germline V gene has CDR1 SEHNR and CDR2 FQNEAQ (reference sequence). The sample consisted of whole blood, taken in connection with sensitization to the hapten diphenylcyclopropenone (DPC). The chain recombines TRBV7-9 with TRBJ1-1; TRBD1 agrees at 8 bases. The clonotype originates from a woman aged 25 to 39 with alopecia areata. Some clones in this sample may be carry-over from other donors' samples. In DNA, the CDR3 is TGTGCCAGCAGCGGATTAACAGGGGGCACTGAAGCTTTCTTT. It codes for CASSGLTGGTEAFF.